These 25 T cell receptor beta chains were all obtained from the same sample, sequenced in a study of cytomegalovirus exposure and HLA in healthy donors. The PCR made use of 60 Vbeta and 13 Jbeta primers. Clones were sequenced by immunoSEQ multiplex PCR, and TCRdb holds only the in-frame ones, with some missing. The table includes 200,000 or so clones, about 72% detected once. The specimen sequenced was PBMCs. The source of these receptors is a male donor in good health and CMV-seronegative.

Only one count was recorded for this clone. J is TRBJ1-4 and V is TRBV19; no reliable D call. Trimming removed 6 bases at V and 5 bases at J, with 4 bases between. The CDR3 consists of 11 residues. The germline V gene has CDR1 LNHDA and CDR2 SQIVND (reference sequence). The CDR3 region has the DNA TGTGCCAGTAGCCAGAATGAAAAACTGTTTTTT. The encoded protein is CASSQNEKLFF.

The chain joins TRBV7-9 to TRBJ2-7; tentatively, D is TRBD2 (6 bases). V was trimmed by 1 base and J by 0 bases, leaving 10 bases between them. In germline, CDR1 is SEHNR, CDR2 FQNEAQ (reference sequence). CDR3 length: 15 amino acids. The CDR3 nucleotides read TGTGCCAGCAGCTTAGGACTAGGGAGCTCCTACGAGCAGTACTTC. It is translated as CASSLGLGSSYEQYF. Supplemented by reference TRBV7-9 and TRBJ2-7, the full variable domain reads DTGVSQNPRHKITKRGQNVTFRCDPISEHNRLYWYRQTLGQGPEFLTYFQNEAQLEKSRLLSDRFSAERPKGSFSTLEIQRTEQGDSAMYLCASSLGLGSSYEQYFGPGTRLTVT.

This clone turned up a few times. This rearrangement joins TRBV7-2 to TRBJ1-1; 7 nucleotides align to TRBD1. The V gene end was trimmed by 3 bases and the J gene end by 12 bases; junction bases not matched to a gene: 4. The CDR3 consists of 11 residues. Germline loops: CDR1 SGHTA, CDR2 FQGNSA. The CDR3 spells CASSLTGTTFF. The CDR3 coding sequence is TGTGCCAGCAGCTTGACAGGGACGACTTTCTTT.

CDR3 sequence: CANPPGPGNTEAFF. The DNA of the CDR3 is TGCGCCAACCCCCCGGGCCCGGGAAACACTGAAGCTTTCTTT. The chain employs TRBV23-1 and TRBJ1-1; D ambiguous. TRBV23-1 is marked as an open reading frame, function uncertain. V gave up 10 bases and J gave up 2 bases, with 17 bases separating them. This CDR3 is 14 amino acids long.

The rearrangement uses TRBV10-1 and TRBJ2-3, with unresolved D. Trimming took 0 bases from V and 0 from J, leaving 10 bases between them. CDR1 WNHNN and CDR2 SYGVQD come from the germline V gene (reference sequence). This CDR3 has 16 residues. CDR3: CASSESRSASTDTQYF. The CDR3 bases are TGCGCCAGCAGTGAGTCGAGGTCTGCTAGCACAGATACGCAGTATTTT.

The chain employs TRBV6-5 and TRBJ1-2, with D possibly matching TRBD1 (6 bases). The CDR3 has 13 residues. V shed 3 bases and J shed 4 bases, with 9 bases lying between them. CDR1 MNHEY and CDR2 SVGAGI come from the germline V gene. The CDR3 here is CASSYGTSYGYTF. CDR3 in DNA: TGTGCCAGCAGTTATGGGACAAGCTATGGCTACACCTTC.

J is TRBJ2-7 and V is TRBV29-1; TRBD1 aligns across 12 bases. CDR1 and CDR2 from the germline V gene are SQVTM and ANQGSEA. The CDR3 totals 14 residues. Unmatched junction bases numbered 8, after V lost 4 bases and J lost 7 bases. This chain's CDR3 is CSVVLGQGAREQYF. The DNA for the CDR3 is TGCAGCGTTGTGCTGGGACAGGGGGCGAGAGAGCAGTACTTC.

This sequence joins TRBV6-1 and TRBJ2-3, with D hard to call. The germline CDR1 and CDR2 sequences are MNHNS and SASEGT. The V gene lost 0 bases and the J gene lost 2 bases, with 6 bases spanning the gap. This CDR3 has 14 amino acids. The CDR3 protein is CASSEARFTDTQYF. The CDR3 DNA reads TGTGCCAGCAGTGAAGCCAGGTTCACAGATACGCAGTATTTT.

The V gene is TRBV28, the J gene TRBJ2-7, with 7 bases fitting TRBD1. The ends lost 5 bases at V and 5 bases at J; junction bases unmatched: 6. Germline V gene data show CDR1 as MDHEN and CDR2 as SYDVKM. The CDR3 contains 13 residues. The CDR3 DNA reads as TGTGCCAGCAGTAGTAGGGGGCTGAACGAGCAGTACTTC. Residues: CASSSRGLNEQYF.

CDR3 sequence reads: CASSLRAGTSGRDYNEQFF. The CDR3 DNA follows: TGTGCCAGCAGCCTCCGCGCCGGGACTAGCGGGAGGGATTACAATGAGCAGTTCTTC. The V gene is TRBV7-9, the J gene TRBJ2-1; 16 bases line up with TRBD2. The J segment lost 4 bases and the V segment lost 5 bases, leaving 11 bases of the junction unmatched. CDR3 length: 19 amino acids. Germline V CDR1 and CDR2: SEHNR, FQNEAQ (reference sequence).

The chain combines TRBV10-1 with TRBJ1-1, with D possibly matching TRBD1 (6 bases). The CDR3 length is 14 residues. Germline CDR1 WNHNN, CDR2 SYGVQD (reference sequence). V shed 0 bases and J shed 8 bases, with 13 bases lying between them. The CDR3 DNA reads TGCGCCAGCAGTGAGTCGGGGAGAGGACAGGAAGCTTTCTTT. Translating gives CASSESGRGQEAFF.

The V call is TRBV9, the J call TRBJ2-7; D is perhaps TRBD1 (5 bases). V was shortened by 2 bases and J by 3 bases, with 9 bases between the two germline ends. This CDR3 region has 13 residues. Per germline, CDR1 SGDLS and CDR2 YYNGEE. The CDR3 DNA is TGTGCCAGCAGCGTCACCCAGGGCTACGAGCAGTACTTC. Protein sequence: CASSVTQGYEQYF. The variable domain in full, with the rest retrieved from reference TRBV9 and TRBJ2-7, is DSGVTQTPKHLITATGQRVTLRCSPRSGDLSVYWYQQSLDQGLQFLIQYYNGEERAKGNILERFSAQQFPDLHSELNLSSLELGDSALYFCASSVTQGYEQYFGPGTRLTVT.

CDR3 loop: CASMVRDINQPQHF. CDR3 DNA sequence: TGTGCCAGTATGGTCAGGGATATCAATCAGCCCCAGCATTTT. The V call is TRBV19, the J call TRBJ1-5; perhaps TRBD1 as D (5 bases). Per the germline V gene, CDR1 is LNHDA and CDR2 is SQIVND (reference sequence). The CDR3 is 14 amino acids. With 7 bases removed from V and 3 bases from J, the gap between germline ends came to 13 bases.

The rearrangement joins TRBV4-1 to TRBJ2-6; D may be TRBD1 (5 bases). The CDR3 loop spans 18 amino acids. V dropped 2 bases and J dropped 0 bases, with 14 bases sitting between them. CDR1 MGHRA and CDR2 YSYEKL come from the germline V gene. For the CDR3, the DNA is TGCGCCAGCAGCCAAATAGCAACAGGAACCTCTGGGGCCAACGTCCTGACTTTC. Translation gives CASSQIATGTSGANVLTF.

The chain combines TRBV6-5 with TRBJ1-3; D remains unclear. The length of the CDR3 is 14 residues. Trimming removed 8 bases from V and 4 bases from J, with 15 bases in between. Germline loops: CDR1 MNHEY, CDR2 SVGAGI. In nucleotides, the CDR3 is TGTGCCAGCCGAACGGGTCCATTCGGAAACACCATATATTTT. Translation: CASRTGPFGNTIYF.

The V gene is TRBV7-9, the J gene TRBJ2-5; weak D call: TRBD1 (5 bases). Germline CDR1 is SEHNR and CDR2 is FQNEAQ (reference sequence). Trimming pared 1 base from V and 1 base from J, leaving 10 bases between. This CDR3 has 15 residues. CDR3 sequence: CASSLEPGPQETQYF. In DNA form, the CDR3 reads TGTGCCAGCAGCTTAGAACCAGGGCCCCAAGAGACCCAGTACTTC.

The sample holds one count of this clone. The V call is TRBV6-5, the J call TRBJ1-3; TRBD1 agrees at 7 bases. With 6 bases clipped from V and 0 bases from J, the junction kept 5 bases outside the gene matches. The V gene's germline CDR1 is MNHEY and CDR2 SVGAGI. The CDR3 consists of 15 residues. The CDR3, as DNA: TGTGCCAGCAGCCCGGACAGGTACTCTGGAAACACCATATATTTT. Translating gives CASSPDRYSGNTIYF.

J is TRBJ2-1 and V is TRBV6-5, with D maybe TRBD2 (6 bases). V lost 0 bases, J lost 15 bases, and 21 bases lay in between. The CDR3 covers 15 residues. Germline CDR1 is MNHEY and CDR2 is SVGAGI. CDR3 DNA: TGTGCCAGCAGTTACTCCACCGCCGGGGGACCAGTAAGGTTCTTC. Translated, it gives CASSYSTAGGPVRFF.

Written as DNA, the CDR3 is TGCGCCAGCAGCTTAGACAGGGGGCAGCCCCAGCATTTT. Protein: CASSLDRGQPQHF. The chain recombines TRBV5-1 with TRBJ1-5; 9 nucleotides agree with TRBD1. Germline trimming cut 2 bases from V and 7 bases from J; bases unmatched to any gene: 1. Germline V gives CDR1 SGHRS, CDR2 YFSETQ. This CDR3 is 13 amino acids long.

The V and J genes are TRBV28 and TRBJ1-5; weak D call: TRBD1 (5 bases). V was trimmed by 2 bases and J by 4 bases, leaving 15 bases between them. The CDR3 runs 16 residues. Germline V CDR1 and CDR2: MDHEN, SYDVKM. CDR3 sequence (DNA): TGTGCCAGCAGTTTACCGCCGGGACGGGGGAATCAGCCCCAGCATTTT. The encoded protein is CASSLPPGRGNQPQHF.

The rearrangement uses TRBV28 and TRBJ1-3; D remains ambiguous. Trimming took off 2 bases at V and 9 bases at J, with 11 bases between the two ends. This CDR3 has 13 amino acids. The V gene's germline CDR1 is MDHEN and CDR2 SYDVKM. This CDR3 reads CASSLLRGGTIYF. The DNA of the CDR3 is TGTGCCAGCAGTTTACTTCGGGGTGGCACCATATATTTT.

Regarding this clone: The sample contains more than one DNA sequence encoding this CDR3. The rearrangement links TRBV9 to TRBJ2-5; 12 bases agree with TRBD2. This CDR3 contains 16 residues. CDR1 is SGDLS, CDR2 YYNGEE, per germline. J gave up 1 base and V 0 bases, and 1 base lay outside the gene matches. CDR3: CASSVGTSGVQETQYF. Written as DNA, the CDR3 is TGTGCCAGCAGCGTAGGGACTAGCGGGGTCCAAGAGACCCAGTACTTC.

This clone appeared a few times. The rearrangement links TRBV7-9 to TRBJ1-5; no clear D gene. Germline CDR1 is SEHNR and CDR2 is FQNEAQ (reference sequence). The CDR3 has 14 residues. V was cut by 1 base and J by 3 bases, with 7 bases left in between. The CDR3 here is CASSLDSINQPQHF. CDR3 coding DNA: TGTGCCAGCAGCTTAGATTCTATCAATCAGCCCCAGCATTTT.

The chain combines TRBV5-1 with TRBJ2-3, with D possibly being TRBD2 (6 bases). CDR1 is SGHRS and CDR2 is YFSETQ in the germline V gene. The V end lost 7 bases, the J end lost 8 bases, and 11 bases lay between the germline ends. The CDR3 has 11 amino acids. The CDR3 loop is CASDGGGTQYF. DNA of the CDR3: TGCGCCAGCGACGGGGGTGGTACGCAGTATTTT.

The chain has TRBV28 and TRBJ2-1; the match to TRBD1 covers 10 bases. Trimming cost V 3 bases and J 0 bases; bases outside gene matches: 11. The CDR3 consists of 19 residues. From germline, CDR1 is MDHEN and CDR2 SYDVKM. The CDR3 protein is CASSFGTGEPFSSYNEQFF. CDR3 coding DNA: TGTGCCAGCAGTTTCGGGACAGGGGAGCCCTTTAGCTCCTACAATGAGCAGTTCTTC.